This TCR beta chain is drawn from a study of T cells in Graves' hyperthyroidism and ophthalmopathy. Findings and limits, study-wide: The model identified upcoming ophthalmopathy a median 6.5 months ahead of onset.

Researchers amplified the TCR beta CDR3 regions from RNA transcripts. Primed by the HTBI set, a first-round RT-PCR was run on the TCR CDR3. TCRdb recomputed calls from the multiplex PCR reads with MiXCR, one row per CDR3 protein. The data contain a few hundred thousand distinct CDR3 sequences, roughly 20% of them seen just once; the ten biggest clones take up roughly 15%. Ophthalmopathy patients had Clinical Activity Score at least 3, NOSPECS grade at least 4, duration under 3 months. Clinical symptoms, serum thyroxine and TRAb, thyroid ultrasound and orbital computed tomography together formed the diagnostic basis. The table lists this clonotype with many counts. Its antigen is not known. The CDR3 consists of 13 residues. Trimming removed 3 bases from V and 1 base from J, with 7 bases in between. The germline gives CDR1 MDHEN, CDR2 SYDVKM.

Material: blood. The chain links TRBV28 to TRBJ2-7; D unresolved. The receptor comes from a woman aged 40-49 years with Graves' ophthalmopathy. In DNA form, the CDR3 reads TGTGCCAGCAGTTTCTTTCCATCCTACGAGCAGTACTTC. This gives the protein CASSFFPSYEQYF.